The sequence of this TCR beta chain was determined in a study of cytomegalovirus exposure and HLA in healthy donors. Study outcomes and limitations: Rates of TCR association differed by HLA locus in a later analysis, with DRB1 highest and HLA-C lowest.

The PCR was carried out with 60 Vbeta primers and 13 Jbeta primers. Libraries were prepared by immunoSEQ multiplex PCR; TCRdb keeps only in-frame clonotypes and omits some of them. The sample includes around 180,000 clones, over 60% of them seen just once. Healthy donors of bone marrow made up the group. Trimming cost V 6 bases and J 9 bases; bases outside gene matches: 3. This CDR3 spans 13 amino acids. Germline assignment: CDR1 LGHNT and CDR2 FRNRAP. Note on this clone: What it binds is unknown.

Sequencing was performed on PBMCs. This TCR came from a woman aged 40 to 49 in good health and CMV-seronegative. This sequence joins TRBV12-5 and TRBJ2-1, with 12 bases fitting TRBD2. Written as DNA, the CDR3 is TGTGCTAGTGGACTAGCGGGAGGAATTGAGCAGTTCTTC. Its translation is CASGLAGGIEQFF.